These T cell receptor beta chains were read from a single sample in a study of monozygotic twins with inflammatory bowel disease. TCRdb reworked the 5' RACE reads into one entry per CDR3 protein, no DNA. This table lists more than 110,000 distinct CDR3 sequences. The specimen sequenced was blood. The origin of the receptors is a human donor with ulcerative colitis or Crohn's disease, or a healthy co-twin of an affected twin (not recorded which). The CDR3 runs from the conserved cysteine through the conserved F or W. Fields, in order: CDR3 protein, V gene, J gene.

CDR3aa: CASSLTKTAYNEQFF
v_gene: TRBV7-3
j_gene: TRBJ2-1

CDR3aa: CSAQAGVRTDTQYF
v_gene: TRBV20-1
j_gene: TRBJ2-3

CDR3aa: CASSLSWGLDYGYTF
v_gene: TRBV27
j_gene: TRBJ1-2

CDR3aa: CATSMGQSNQETQYF
v_gene: TRBV15
j_gene: TRBJ2-5

CDR3aa: CAISERTGVREKLFF
v_gene: TRBV10-3
j_gene: TRBJ1-4

CDR3aa: CASALQVRGYEQYF
v_gene: TRBV12-5
j_gene: TRBJ2-7

CDR3aa: CSAIPGQSNQPQHF
v_gene: TRBV20-1
j_gene: TRBJ1-5

CDR3aa: CASRTANTGELFF
v_gene: TRBV28
j_gene: TRBJ2-2

CDR3aa: CAGSLGQGVLGEKLFF
v_gene: TRBV7-2
j_gene: TRBJ1-4

CDR3aa: CAISWDYSDEQFF
v_gene: TRBV10-3
j_gene: TRBJ2-1

CDR3aa: CASSLSVPSTDTQYF
v_gene: TRBV5-1
j_gene: TRBJ2-3